Below are 17 T cell receptor beta chains sequenced from a single sample in a study of blood T cell repertoires in COVID-19. Using immunoSEQ multiplex PCR, the repertoire was profiled, and TCRdb retains in-frame clones only, with some absent. The table lists around 270,000 clones, about four fifths of them singletons. What was sequenced was peripheral blood. These receptors were obtained from a woman aged 40 to 50 who had recovered from COVID-19.

This clone came up once. V usage is TRBV27 and J usage is TRBJ1-5; D is perhaps TRBD1 (5 bases). The V end lost 2 bases, the J end lost 2 bases, and 10 bases lay between the germline ends. The CDR3 has 15 residues. The V gene's germline CDR1 is MNHEY and CDR2 SMNVEV (reference sequence). The CDR3 coding sequence is TGTGCCAGCAGTTTACAGGGCCGGGGCAATCAGCCCCAGCATTTT. Translating gives CASSLQGRGNQPQHF.

Concerning this clone itself: The junction does not match germline at one end; this may be a read error. The chain has TRBV19 and TRBJ2-7; 10 bases are shared with TRBD2. Germline CDR1 is LNHDA and CDR2 is SQIVND (reference sequence). The CDR3 has 15 amino acids. The CDR3 sequence: CTSSPLAGAAYEQYF. In DNA form, the CDR3 reads TGTACCAGTAGTCCCCTAGCGGGGGCCGCCTACGAGCAGTACTTC.

This clone was recorded once. The rearrangement uses TRBV12-3 or TRBV12-4 and TRBJ1-1; D is uncertain. V shed 5 bases and J shed 0 bases, with 7 bases lying between them. The CDR3 has 13 amino acids. Here the CDR3 DNA reads TGTGCCAGCAGTAGACAAGTGAACACTGAAGCTTTCTTT. Protein sequence: CASSRQVNTEAFF.

Only one count was recorded for this clone. The chain couples TRBV19 to TRBJ2-1; a possible D gene is TRBD2 (7 bases). This CDR3 is 17 amino acids long. Germline CDR1 is LNHDA and CDR2 is SQIVND (reference sequence). V lost 5 bases, J lost 7 bases, and 24 bases lay in between. The CDR3, as DNA: TGTGCCAGTAGTGACGCCCCGTTTGGGAGGGGGGGAAATGAGCAGTTCTTC. It translates to CASSDAPFGRGGNEQFF.

In its sample, this clone ranks as large. The V and J genes are TRBV7-9 and TRBJ2-2; no firm D call. The CDR3 loop spans 15 amino acids. CDR1 and CDR2 from the germline V gene are SEHNR and FQNEAQ (reference sequence). The V and J ends lost 5 bases and 4 bases respectively, with 14 bases between them. The CDR3 is CASSTQGGSTGELFF. The CDR3 nucleotides are TGTGCCAGCAGCACCCAAGGCGGAAGCACCGGGGAGCTGTTTTTT. The variable domain in full, completed from reference TRBV7-9 and TRBJ2-2, reads DTGVSQNPRHKITKRGQNVTFRCDPISEHNRLYWYRQTLGQGPEFLTYFQNEAQLEKSRLLSDRFSAERPKGSFSTLEIQRTEQGDSAMYLCASSTQGGSTGELFFGEGSRLTVL.

This chain uses TRBV28 with TRBJ1-3; 7 bases line up with TRBD1. Unmatched junction bases numbered 6, after V lost 7 bases and J lost 3 bases. CDR3 length: 14 residues. Germline-derived CDR1 and CDR2 are MDHEN and SYDVKM. The chain's CDR3 is CASIPGQVGNTIYF. CDR3 sequence (DNA): TGTGCCAGCATTCCAGGACAGGTTGGAAACACCATATATTTT.

The chain combines TRBV12-3 or TRBV12-4 with TRBJ2-2; D is unresolved. V lost 6 bases and J 6 bases, leaving 11 bases between the germline ends. The CDR3 covers 13 residues. The CDR3 coding sequence is TGTGCCAGCAGGGGCTATATTGCCGGGGAGCTGTTTTTT. This translates into CASRGYIAGELFF.

The genes are TRBV19 and TRBJ2-1, with TRBD1 identical over 12 bases. The CDR3 extends over 15 amino acids. CDR1 and CDR2 (germline): LNHDA, SQIVND (reference sequence). With 9 bases clipped from V and 7 bases from J, the junction kept 10 bases outside the gene matches. The DNA for the CDR3 is TGTGCCAGCACCGGGACAGGGGGCGCAGGGAATGAGCAGTTCTTC. Translated, it gives CASTGTGGAGNEQFF.

As for this clone: A read error may produce the germline difference seen at one junction end. This rearrangement joins TRBV7-2 to TRBJ2-1; TRBD2 agrees at 9 bases. The CDR3 runs 13 residues. CDR1 SGHTA and CDR2 FQGNSA come from the germline V gene. The CDR3 nucleotides are TGCTGTACGGGACTAGCTGGAGTCAATGAGCAGTTCTTC. Amino acids: CCTGLAGVNEQFF.

This chain links TRBV5-1 with TRBJ1-2; a weak D match, TRBD1 (5 bases). From germline, CDR1 is SGHRS and CDR2 YFSETQ. Trimming pared 4 bases from V and 5 bases from J, leaving 9 bases between. The length of the CDR3 is 12 residues. The CDR3 sequence is CASSLGTYGYTF. CDR3 DNA sequence: TGCGCCAGCAGCCTCGGGACTTATGGCTACACCTTC.

This chain joins TRBV2 and TRBJ1-6; 11 bases agree with TRBD1. The CDR3 is 15 residues long. Germline V gene sequence: CDR1 SNHLY, CDR2 FYNNEI. Trimming cost V 7 bases and J 5 bases; bases outside gene matches: 4. This chain's CDR3 is CASMPGQGDNSPLHF. The CDR3 DNA follows: TGTGCCAGCATGCCGGGACAGGGGGATAATTCACCCCTCCACTTT. The entire variable domain, with the rest obtained from reference TRBV2 and TRBJ1-6, is as follows: EPEVTQTPSHQVTQMGQEVILRCVPISNHLYFYWYRQILGQKVEFLVSFYNNEISEKSEIFDDQFSVERPDGSNFTLKIRSTKLEDSAMYFCASMPGQGDNSPLHFGNGTRLTVT.

The J gene is TRBJ1-4, the V gene TRBV15; TRBD1 aligns across 10 bases. After removal of 8 bases from V and 6 bases from J, the junction contained 3 bases not matched to a gene. Germline lookup yields CDR1 LNHNV and CDR2 YYDKDF (reference sequence). There are 13 residues in the CDR3. The CDR3 DNA follows: TGTGCCACCGCCGGGACAGGGGATGAAAAACTGTTTTTT. Translation gives CATAGTGDEKLFF.

The chain carries TRBV6-1 and TRBJ2-2; 10 bases map to TRBD1. The CDR3 totals 17 residues. V lost 4 bases and J lost 3; bases outside the gene matches: 8. Germline CDR1 is MNHNS and CDR2 is SASEGT. The CDR3 sequence: CASSGGPGTGDTGELFF. The CDR3 DNA reads TGTGCCAGCAGTGGCGGACCCGGGACAGGGGACACCGGGGAGCTGTTTTTT.

The chain carries TRBV5-1 and TRBJ2-7; TRBD2 aligns across 16 bases. The CDR3 totals 19 residues. Germline V gene sequence: CDR1 SGHRS, CDR2 YFSETQ. V dropped 4 bases and J dropped 4; count of bases not matched to a gene: 14. The CDR3 sequence: CASSPGLAGGPLLKYEQYF. Written as DNA, the CDR3 is TGCGCCAGCAGCCCGGGACTAGCGGGGGGGCCCCTTTTAAAGTACGAGCAGTACTTC.

The CDR3 nucleotides read TGTGCCTGGACAGGGAAAGCGGGAACTGAAGCTTTCTTT. It is translated as CAWTGKAGTEAFF. The chain recombines TRBV30 with TRBJ1-1; tentative D call: TRBD1 (5 bases). The CDR3 has 13 amino acids. Germline V CDR1 and CDR2: GTSNPN, SVGIG (reference sequence). Trimming left V 4 bases short and J 5 bases short, with 14 bases between.

The V call is TRBV18, the J call TRBJ1-5; 7 nucleotides agree with TRBD1. CDR3 length equals 15 residues. CDR1 is KGHSH, CDR2 LQKENI, per germline. The ends lost 6 bases at V and 6 bases at J; junction bases unmatched: 11. The CDR3 DNA sequence: TGTGCCAGCTCGCCTAACCAGGGGGATCTTCAGCCCCAGCATTTT. Protein: CASSPNQGDLQPQHF.

This clone came up a few times. The CDR3 here is CASSPRAGTGELFF. The CDR3 bases are TGTGCCAGCAGTCCCAGGGCTGGCACCGGGGAGCTGTTTTTT. The chain joins TRBV2 to TRBJ2-2; D may be TRBD1 (5 bases). The ends were cut back, 5 bases at V and 4 bases at J, with 11 bases in the middle. The CDR3 has 14 residues. CDR1 is SNHLY and CDR2 is FYNNEI in the germline V gene.